The source of this T cell receptor beta chain is a study of T cells in tuberculosis. Study-level information: A South African cohort included IGRA-negative adolescents, latently infected IGRA-positive adolescents and adults with active tuberculosis. Whole-study findings and limits: GMM-specific TCRs were nearer to active tuberculosis alpha repertoires, suggesting expansion. Using the GMM-specific repertoire gave around 88% accuracy versus roughly 68% with motifs.

V was cut by 0 bases and J by 3 bases, with 8 bases left in between. The CDR3 is 14 residues long. Germline V CDR1 and CDR2: SGHRS, YFSETQ. TCRdb's table, derived via immunoSEQ multiplex PCR, lists solely in-frame clones and lacks some. The table lists some 47,000 clones, 90% to 95% of them singletons, with 7.5% in the top ten. In its sample, this clone was seen once. The antigen is not known. This rearrangement joins TRBV5-1 to TRBJ2-3; unclear D gene. What was sequenced was PBMCs. This clonotype originated in a donor between 10 and 29 years old with latent tuberculosis or without tuberculosis infection. The CDR3 region has the DNA TGCGCCAGCAGCTTGGACAGTTCGACAGATACGCAGTATTTT. Protein product: CASSLDSSTDTQYF. Together with reference TRBV5-1 and TRBJ2-3, the CDR3 gives the full variable domain: KAGVTQTPRYLIKTRGQQVTLSCSPISGHRSVSWYQQTPGQGLQFLFEYFSETQRNKGNFPGRFSGRQFSNSRSEMNVSTLELGDSALYLCASSLDSSTDTQYFGPGTRLTVL.